This TCR beta chain was identified in a study of identifying expanded T cells in peripheral blood. Study-level points and caveats: Over two and four weeks, about 17 and 20 clones changed, versus roughly 1.1 between replicates. Clone count variance between roughly 2-week samples rose with total template count.

No infections or other immune events were documented during collection. This clone came up once. Its antigen is currently unknown. Only in-frame clones appear in the TCRdb table, and some are missing; sequencing was by immunoSEQ multiplex PCR. The profile covers about 120,000 clones, with more than 80% appearing a single time and around 3.3% taken by the ten largest. The CDR3 extends over 17 amino acids. Germline loops: CDR1 LNHDA, CDR2 SQIVND (reference sequence). The V end lost 5 bases, the J end lost 1 base, and 20 bases lay between the germline ends. The origin of this receptor is a person aged 18 to 69 in good health. Sequencing was done on a sample of blood. This chain connects TRBV19 to TRBJ2-5; the D call may be TRBD1 or TRBD2 (5 bases each). The DNA for the CDR3 is TGTGCCAGTAGTCCTCCCGGGACCCCTCGAGGCCAAGAGACCCAGTACTTC. Translating it yields CASSPPGTPRGQETQYF.